This T cell receptor (beta chain) derives from a study of molecular identifiers for immune sequencing clone quantification. Study information: The replicates split RNA from about 20,000 or 100,000 naive CD8 cells five ways and sequenced four.

Study observations and caveats: Effector cells kept over 97% of their molecules in clones above 20 RNA copies, while naive cells kept under 1% there.

Previously described methods with listed TCR primers produced the bulk TCR libraries. TCRdb called the PCR reads again in MiXCR, with one record for every CDR3 protein. The data show some 650,000 distinct CDR3 sequences, just under 20% seen once. Naive CD8 T cells were FACS-sorted by CD8+CD4-CCR7+CD45RA+ markers. The germline CDR1 and CDR2 sequences are SGDLS and YYNGEE. The ends were cut back, 3 bases at V and 1 base at J, with 12 bases in the middle. The CDR3 extends over 15 amino acids. This clonotype has more than one count but fewer than ten. No antigen is known for it. The material sequenced was naive CD8+ T cells from blood, with Jurkat cell RNA spiked in. Subset reported: FACS-sorted CD8+CD4-CCR7+CD45RA+ naive T cells. The gene calls are TRBV9 and TRBJ2-3, with D possibly called TRBD1 or TRBD2 (5 bases each). This clonotype was sampled from a human donor in good health. Some libraries in this study had Jurkat cell RNA spiked in. DNA for the CDR3: TGTGCCAGCAGCGGCCGGGACGGAGGCACAGATACGCAGTATTTT. Its protein product is CASSGRDGGTDTQYF.